These 32 T cell receptor beta chains came from one sample sequenced in a study of shared clonotypes between healthy human individuals. CD45RO negativity and positive selection for CCR7 defined naive CD8 cells, a population that excluded terminally differentiated effector memory CD45RA+ cells. Some clones are missing from TCRdb's copy, which holds only in-frame ones; the method was immunoSEQ multiplex PCR. The repertoire holds about 2.1 million clones, with 93% as singletons. Source material: naive CD8+ T cells from PBMCs. All receptors derive from a young man in good health. Some clones in this sample may be carry-over from other donors' samples.

The J gene is TRBJ2-6, the V gene TRBV19; no definite D call. V lost 3 bases and J lost 2, with 17 bases in between. This CDR3 spans 18 amino acids. The germline gives CDR1 LNHDA, CDR2 SQIVND (reference sequence). Here the CDR3 reads CASSIGGRPTAGANVLTF. The CDR3 bases are TGTGCCAGTAGTATCGGCGGCAGGCCTACGGCTGGGGCCAACGTCCTGACTTTC. Full variable domain (remainder filled in from reference TRBV19 and TRBJ2-6): DGGITQSPKYLFRKEGQNVTLSCEQNLNHDAMYWYRQDPGQGLRLIYYSQIVNDFQKGDIAEGYSVSREKKESFPLTVTSAQKNPTAFYLCASSIGGRPTAGANVLTFGAGSRLTVL.

This chain uses TRBV2 with TRBJ1-1, with no clear D. CDR3 size: 14 residues. Germline V CDR1 and CDR2: SNHLY, FYNNEI. The ends were cut back, 4 bases at V and 4 bases at J, with 13 bases in the middle. The CDR3 spells CASSVKRGGTEAFF. The CDR3 DNA reads TGTGCCAGCAGTGTGAAAAGAGGAGGCACTGAAGCTTTCTTT. Looking up the rest from reference TRBV2 and TRBJ1-1 gives the full variable domain: EPEVTQTPSHQVTQMGQEVILRCVPISNHLYFYWYRQILGQKVEFLVSFYNNEISEKSEIFDDQFSVERPDGSNFTLKIRSTKLEDSAMYFCASSVKRGGTEAFFGQGTRLTVV.

Concerning this clone: Other DNA sequences in this specimen translate into the identical CDR3. The chain couples TRBV11-2 to TRBJ2-1, with 9 positions matching TRBD2. V lost 6 bases to trimming and J lost 4 bases; unmatched junction nucleotides: 7. The CDR3 spans 15 residues. Germline V gene data show CDR1 as SGHAT and CDR2 as FQNNGV. CDR3 in amino acids: CASSPLAGLYNEQFF. The CDR3 coding sequence is TGTGCCAGCAGTCCTCTAGCGGGATTGTACAATGAGCAGTTCTTC.

The CDR3 DNA reads TGTGCCAGCAGCTTCGCCCCCGGGACAGGGCTCTACGAGCAGTACTTC. It translates to CASSFAPGTGLYEQYF. This rearrangement joins TRBV11-2 to TRBJ2-7; 9 bases agree with TRBD1. J was trimmed by 3 bases and V by 3 bases; bases with no gene match: 9. Germline V gene lookup returns CDR1 SGHAT and CDR2 FQNNGV. The CDR3 consists of 16 residues.

V gene TRBV27 combines with J gene TRBJ2-7, with TRBD1 matching over 12 bases. V was clipped by 0 bases and J by 5 bases; unmatched bases: 2. The CDR3 has 15 residues. Germline-derived CDR1 and CDR2 are MNHEY and SMNVEV (reference sequence). CDR3 protein: CASSLSGTGGHEQYF. The CDR3 region has the DNA TGTGCCAGCAGTTTATCGGGGACAGGGGGCCACGAGCAGTACTTC.

In this sample, this clone turned up once. The CDR3 sequence: CASSWGLDTHSPTEAFF. The CDR3 coding sequence is TGTGCCAGCAGCTGGGGGCTGGATACACACTCGCCCACTGAAGCTTTCTTT. The chain links TRBV13 to TRBJ1-1, with a tentative D call TRBD1 (6 bases). V was shortened by 4 bases and J by 4 bases, with 22 bases between the two germline ends. The germline gives CDR1 PRHDT, CDR2 FYEKMQ (reference sequence). CDR3 length: 17 residues. The variable domain in full, completed from reference TRBV13 and TRBJ1-1, reads AAGVIQSPRHLIKEKRETATLKCYPIPRHDTVYWYQQGPGQDPQFLISFYEKMQSDKGSIPDRFSAQQFSDYHSELNMSSLELGDSALYFCASSWGLDTHSPTEAFFGQGTRLTVV.

V and J are TRBV7-9 and TRBJ2-7; weak D call: TRBD2 (7 bases). Germline V lookup: CDR1 SEHNR, CDR2 FQNEAQ (reference sequence). Deletions cut 7 bases from V and 5 bases from J, with 18 bases between. CDR3 length: 14 residues. CDR3 protein: CASIEGGFGDEQYF. The CDR3 nucleotides are TGTGCCAGCATCGAGGGGGGGTTTGGTGACGAGCAGTACTTC.

This clone was found a few times. The chain is built from TRBV19 and TRBJ2-5; D possibly uses TRBD1 or TRBD2 (6 bases each). The germline gives CDR1 LNHDA, CDR2 SQIVND (reference sequence). The CDR3 covers 16 residues. Trimming took off 3 bases at V and 2 bases at J, with 16 bases between the two ends. The chain's CDR3 is CASSIKGEVIQETQYF. As DNA, the CDR3 is TGTGCCAGTAGTATCAAGGGGGAGGTCATACAAGAGACCCAGTACTTC.

The chain joins TRBV30 to TRBJ1-1; D perhaps matches TRBD1 (6 bases). The CDR3 is 15 amino acids. Germline V gene sequence: CDR1 GTSNPN, CDR2 SVGIG (reference sequence). V was trimmed by 1 base and J by 0 bases, leaving 12 bases between them. Here the CDR3 reads CAWSGGRDMNTEAFF. The DNA of the CDR3 is TGTGCCTGGAGTGGTGGCAGGGACATGAACACTGAAGCTTTCTTT.

This chain uses TRBV4-1 with TRBJ1-2; D gene ambiguous. CDR1 and CDR2 from the germline V gene are MGHRA and YSYEKL. V was clipped by 0 bases and J by 0 bases, with 14 bases between them. The CDR3 runs to 17 residues. The CDR3 region is CASSQDLGGRTNYGYTF. CDR3 DNA: TGCGCCAGCAGCCAAGATTTAGGCGGCAGAACTAACTATGGCTACACCTTC.

The chain employs TRBV11-3 and TRBJ2-2; D is perhaps TRBD2 (6 bases). Trimming stripped 5 bases from V and 7 bases from J, with 11 bases between. The CDR3 covers 13 residues. From germline, CDR1 is SGHNT and CDR2 YENEEA. The CDR3 sequence: CASSVRGGGELFF. The CDR3 DNA reads TGTGCCAGCAGCGTCCGGGGAGGCGGGGAGCTGTTTTTT. Full variable domain (remainder filled in from reference TRBV11-3 and TRBJ2-2): EAGVVQSPRYKIIEKKQPVAFWCNPISGHNTLYWYLQNLGQGPELLIRYENEEAVDDSQLPKDRFSAERLKGVDSTLKIQPAELGDSAVYLCASSVRGGGELFFGEGSRLTVL.

The chain is built from TRBV7-9 and TRBJ1-4; D uncertain. Deletions cut 1 base from V and 3 bases from J, with 15 bases between. Germline lookup yields CDR1 SEHNR and CDR2 FQNEAQ (reference sequence). This CDR3 region has 17 residues. The CDR3 nucleotides are TGTGCCAGCAGCTTAGGCGGGTCGTGGGTAGCTAATGAAAAACTGTTTTTT. Its translation is CASSLGGSWVANEKLFF.

The J gene is TRBJ2-2, the V gene TRBV15; 8 bases match TRBD2. Germline lookup yields CDR1 LNHNV and CDR2 YYDKDF (reference sequence). The CDR3 is 15 residues long. Trimming took 5 bases from V and 7 from J; bases not matched to a gene: 9. The CDR3 nucleotides are TGTGCCACCAGCCCCCTCGGGGGGGCGGTCGGGGAGCTGTTTTTT. Protein product: CATSPLGGAVGELFF.

The chain recombines TRBV6-7 with TRBJ2-2; the match to TRBD1 covers 7 bases. TRBV6-7 is noted as an ORF with a role that remains uncertain. CDR3 size: 15 residues. The V and J ends lost 6 bases and 5 bases, in that order; junction bases with no gene match: 9. CDR3 DNA sequence: TGTGCCAGCAGCCGAGGGGACAGCAGGACCGGGGAGCTGTTTTTT. As protein: CASSRGDSRTGELFF.

This rearrangement joins TRBV9 to TRBJ2-3, with TRBD2 matching over 9 bases. The CDR3 has 16 amino acids. V trimming: 0 bases; J trimming: 0 bases; junction bases outside the gene matches: 2. Germline CDR1 reads SGDLS; CDR2 reads YYNGEE. CDR3 nucleotide sequence: TGTGCCAGCAGCGTAGTTACTAGCGGGAGCACAGATACGCAGTATTTT. It translates to CASSVVTSGSTDTQYF.

The chain recombines TRBV19 with TRBJ2-7; D is possibly TRBD2 (6 bases). Germline V gene lookup returns CDR1 LNHDA and CDR2 SQIVND (reference sequence). CDR3 size: 14 residues. Trimming removed 6 bases at V and 9 bases at J, with 21 bases between. The CDR3 region is CASSAAGPRQVQYF. The CDR3 nucleotides read TGTGCCAGTAGCGCCGCGGGGCCCAGGCAGGTGCAGTACTTC.

The V gene is TRBV27, the J gene TRBJ2-7, with TRBD2 matching 7 bases. The V and J ends lost 6 bases and 5 bases, in that order; junction bases with no gene match: 10. Germline CDR1 and CDR2: MNHEY and SMNVEV (reference sequence). CDR3 length: 14 amino acids. For the CDR3, the DNA is TGTGCCAGCAGACCTAGGACTAGGGACGACGAGCAGTACTTC. It is translated as CASRPRTRDDEQYF.

The V gene is TRBV30, the J gene TRBJ2-7; 7 bases line up with TRBD2. CDR1 GTSNPN and CDR2 SVGIG come from the germline V gene (reference sequence). This CDR3 region has 15 residues. The ends lost 0 bases at V and 7 bases at J; junction bases unmatched: 12. The CDR3 region is CAWSVLGGSAEEQYF. For the CDR3, the DNA is TGTGCCTGGAGTGTACTTGGCGGGAGTGCCGAAGAGCAGTACTTC.

The chain uses TRBV19 and TRBJ2-5, with TRBD2 identical over 7 bases. V shed 5 bases and J 5 bases; nucleotides not matched to a gene: 11. CDR1 and CDR2 from the germline V gene are LNHDA and SQIVND (reference sequence). The CDR3 covers 15 residues. CDR3 in amino acids: CASSEWEGPRETQYF. Written as DNA, the CDR3 is TGTGCCAGTAGTGAGTGGGAGGGCCCTCGGGAGACCCAGTACTTC.

The chain couples TRBV5-6 to TRBJ2-5, with a weak D call TRBD2 (5 bases). Germline V lookup: CDR1 SGHDT, CDR2 YYEEEE. The CDR3 runs to 14 residues. V lost 0 bases and J 5 bases, leaving 11 bases between the germline ends. CDR3 nucleotide sequence: TGTGCCAGCAGCTTGGTGGGAGCGATCGAGACCCAGTACTTC. It encodes CASSLVGAIETQYF.

Turning to this clone: Other DNA sequences in the sample encode the same CDR3. The rearrangement joins TRBV4-1 to TRBJ2-5, with 10 bases fitting TRBD2. The CDR3 length is 14 residues. Germline V gene data show CDR1 as MGHRA and CDR2 as YSYEKL. With V trimmed by 4 bases and J by 3 bases, 2 bases remained unmatched. The CDR3 is CASSPSGREETQYF. In DNA, the CDR3 is TGCGCCAGCAGCCCGAGCGGGAGGGAAGAGACCCAGTACTTC.

The chain couples TRBV13 to TRBJ2-1, with a tentative D call TRBD2 (7 bases). Per the germline V gene, CDR1 is PRHDT and CDR2 is FYEKMQ (reference sequence). With 5 bases removed from V and 1 base from J, the gap between germline ends came to 24 bases. The CDR3 runs 19 residues. CDR3 region: CASSPGATSRFGSYNEQFF. The CDR3 nucleotides read TGTGCCAGCAGCCCGGGGGCGACTAGCCGTTTTGGTTCCTACAATGAGCAGTTCTTC. The entire variable domain, with the rest obtained from reference TRBV13 and TRBJ2-1, is as follows: AAGVIQSPRHLIKEKRETATLKCYPIPRHDTVYWYQQGPGQDPQFLISFYEKMQSDKGSIPDRFSAQQFSDYHSELNMSSLELGDSALYFCASSPGATSRFGSYNEQFFGPGTRLTVL.

The chain uses TRBV6-1 and TRBJ2-1; unclear D gene. CDR3 length: 16 amino acids. The germline V gene encodes CDR1 MNHNS and CDR2 SASEGT. Trimming took 0 bases from V and 6 from J, leaving 15 bases between them. In DNA, the CDR3 is TGTGCCAGCAGTGAAGCGCGAGGCAGCGTCGGCAATGAGCAGTTCTTC. It codes for CASSEARGSVGNEQFF.

The DNA for the CDR3 is TGTGCCAGCAGCGTAGAGGGACTCCCCTACGAGCAGTACTTC. Encoded protein: CASSVEGLPYEQYF. This chain connects TRBV9 to TRBJ2-7; a possible D gene is TRBD2 (6 bases). Trimming cost V 0 bases and J 2 bases, with 9 bases left between them. Germline V gives CDR1 SGDLS, CDR2 YYNGEE. The CDR3 is 14 residues long.

About this clone: Other DNA variants within this sample encode the same CDR3. This chain uses TRBV28 with TRBJ1-5; D call uncertain. There are 14 residues in the CDR3. V gave up 5 bases and J gave up 0 bases, with 8 bases separating them. Per germline, CDR1 MDHEN and CDR2 SYDVKM. The CDR3 DNA follows: TGTGCCAGCAGTCTGATCTATAGCAATCAGCCCCAGCATTTT. This sequence encodes CASSLIYSNQPQHF.

The CDR3 DNA sequence: TGCGCCACAGGGGTGAGTTCACCCCTCCACTTT. Its translation: CATGVSSPLHF. The rearrangement joins TRBV4-1 to TRBJ1-6; maybe TRBD1 (6 bases). Germline CDR1 MGHRA, CDR2 YSYEKL. The CDR3 is made up of 11 amino acids. Trimming removed 10 bases at V and 9 bases at J, with 10 bases between.

On this clone itself: Other DNA sequences in the sample encode the same CDR3. V gene TRBV27 combines with J gene TRBJ2-1; D gene ambiguous. V was clipped by 2 bases and J by 4 bases, with 3 bases between them. This CDR3 is built from 12 residues. CDR1 MNHEY and CDR2 SMNVEV come from the germline V gene (reference sequence). The chain's CDR3 is CASSLGYNEQFF. CDR3 DNA: TGTGCCAGCAGTTTAGGATACAATGAGCAGTTCTTC.

V usage is TRBV5-1 and J usage is TRBJ1-2; TRBD1 matches 7 bases. V was clipped by 3 bases and J by 6 bases; unmatched bases: 5. Germline CDR1 reads SGHRS; CDR2 reads YFSETQ. This CDR3 has 13 residues. Here the CDR3 DNA reads TGCGCCAGCAGCTCGGGGACAGTGAATGGCTACACCTTC. Translated, it gives CASSSGTVNGYTF.

Comments on this clone: Within the sample, other DNA sequences also encode this same CDR3. This chain joins TRBV5-4 and TRBJ1-1; TRBD1 agrees at 8 bases. The germline V gene encodes CDR1 SGHNT and CDR2 YYREEE (reference sequence). The CDR3 has 13 residues. The J segment lost 6 bases and the V segment lost 1 base, leaving 2 bases of the junction unmatched. DNA for the CDR3: TGTGCCAGCAGCTTGACAGGGGGTCCTGAAGCTTTCTTT. Translation: CASSLTGGPEAFF.

This clone was recorded once. The V gene is TRBV28, the J gene TRBJ1-1, with D unresolved. The CDR3 runs 16 residues. Germline V gives CDR1 MDHEN, CDR2 SYDVKM. The ends were cut back, 5 bases at V and 6 bases at J, with 22 bases in the middle. The chain's CDR3 is CASSPRSGLLSAEAFF. The DNA of the CDR3 is TGTGCCAGCAGTCCCCGCTCGGGGTTGTTATCGGCTGAAGCTTTCTTT.

The chain joins TRBV28 to TRBJ2-1, with 10 bases aligning to TRBD1. The CDR3 totals 12 residues. Trimming cost V 5 bases and J 8 bases; bases outside gene matches: 0. Per the germline V gene, CDR1 is MDHEN and CDR2 is SYDVKM. CDR3 protein: CASSGQGDEQFF. The CDR3 coding sequence is TGTGCCAGCAGTGGACAGGGGGATGAGCAGTTCTTC. The full variable domain, rest sourced from reference TRBV28 and TRBJ2-1, is DVKVTQSSRYLVKRTGEKVFLECVQDMDHENMFWYRQDPGLGLRLIYFSYDVKMKEKGDIPEGYSVSREKKERFSLILESASTNQTSMYLCASSGQGDEQFFGPGTRLTVL.

This sequence joins TRBV11-2 and TRBJ2-5, with TRBD2 matching over 9 bases. V trimming: 1 base; J trimming: 4 bases; junction bases outside the gene matches: 7. The CDR3 has 16 residues. Germline values: CDR1 SGHAT, CDR2 FQNNGV. CDR3 sequence: CASSLGLAGSAETQYF. Written as DNA, the CDR3 is TGTGCCAGCAGCTTAGGCCTAGCGGGATCAGCAGAGACCCAGTACTTC.